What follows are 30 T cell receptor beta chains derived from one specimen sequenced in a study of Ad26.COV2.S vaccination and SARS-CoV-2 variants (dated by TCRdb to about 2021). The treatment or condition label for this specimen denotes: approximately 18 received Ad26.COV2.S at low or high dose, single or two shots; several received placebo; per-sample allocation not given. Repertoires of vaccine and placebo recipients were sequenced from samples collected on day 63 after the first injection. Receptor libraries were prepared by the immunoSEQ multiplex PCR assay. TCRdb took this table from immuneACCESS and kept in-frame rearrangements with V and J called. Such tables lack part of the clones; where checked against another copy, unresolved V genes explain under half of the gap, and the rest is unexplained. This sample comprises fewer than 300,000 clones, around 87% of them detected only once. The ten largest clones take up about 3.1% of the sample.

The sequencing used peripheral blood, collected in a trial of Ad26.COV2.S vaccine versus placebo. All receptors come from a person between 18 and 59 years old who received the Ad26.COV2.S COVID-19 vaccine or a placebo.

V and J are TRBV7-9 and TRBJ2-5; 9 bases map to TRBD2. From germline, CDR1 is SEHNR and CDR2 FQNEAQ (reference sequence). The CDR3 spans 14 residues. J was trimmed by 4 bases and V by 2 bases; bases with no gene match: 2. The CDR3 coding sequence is TGTGCCAGCAGCTTACTAGCGGGGCCAGAGACCCAGTACTTC. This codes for CASSLLAGPETQYF.

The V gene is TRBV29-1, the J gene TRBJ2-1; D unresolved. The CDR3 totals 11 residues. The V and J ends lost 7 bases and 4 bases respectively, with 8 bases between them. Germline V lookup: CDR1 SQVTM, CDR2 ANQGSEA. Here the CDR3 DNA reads TGCAGCGCTCAGAGATACAATGAGCAGTTCTTC. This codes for CSAQRYNEQFF.

In nucleotides, the CDR3 is TGTGCCTCTGAACTTCGGGGGACAGATACGCAGTATTTT. This codes for CASELRGTDTQYF. The chain uses TRBV5-4 and TRBJ2-3, with TRBD2 as a possible D gene (6 bases). This CDR3 contains 13 residues. The germline V gene encodes CDR1 SGHNT and CDR2 YYREEE (reference sequence). Trimming removed 10 bases at V and 3 bases at J, with 15 bases between. Supplemented by reference TRBV5-4 and TRBJ2-3, the full variable domain reads ETGVTQSPTHLIKTRGQQVTLRCSSQSGHNTVSWYQQALGQGPQFIFQYYREEENGRGNFPPRFSGLQFPNYSSELNVNALELDDSALYLCASELRGTDTQYFGPGTRLTVL.

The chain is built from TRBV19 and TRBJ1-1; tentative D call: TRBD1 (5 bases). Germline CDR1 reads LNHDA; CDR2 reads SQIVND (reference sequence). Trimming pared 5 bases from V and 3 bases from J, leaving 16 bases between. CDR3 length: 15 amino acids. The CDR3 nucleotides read TGTGCCAGTAGTTCCACTCCGGGGCCCTACACTGAAGCTTTCTTT. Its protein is CASSSTPGPYTEAFF.

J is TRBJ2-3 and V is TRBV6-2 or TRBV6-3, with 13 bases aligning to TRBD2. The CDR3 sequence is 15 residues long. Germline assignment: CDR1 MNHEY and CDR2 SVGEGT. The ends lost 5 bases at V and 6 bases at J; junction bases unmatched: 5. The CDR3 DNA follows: TGTGCCAGCAGTCCCTGGACTAGCGGGAGTGATACGCAGTATTTT. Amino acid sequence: CASSPWTSGSDTQYF.

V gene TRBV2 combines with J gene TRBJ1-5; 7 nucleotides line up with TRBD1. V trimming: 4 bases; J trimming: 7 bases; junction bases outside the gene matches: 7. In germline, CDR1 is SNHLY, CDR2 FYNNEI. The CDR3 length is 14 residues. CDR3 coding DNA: TGTGCCAGCAGTGCGATAGGGGGCCGGCAGCCCCAGCATTTT. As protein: CASSAIGGRQPQHF.

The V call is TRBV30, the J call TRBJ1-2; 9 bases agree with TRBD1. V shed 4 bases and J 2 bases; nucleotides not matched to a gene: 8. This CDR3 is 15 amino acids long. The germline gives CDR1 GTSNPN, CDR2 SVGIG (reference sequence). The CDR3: CAWTTPDRGNYGYTF. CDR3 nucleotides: TGTGCCTGGACTACCCCGGACAGGGGCAACTATGGCTACACCTTC.

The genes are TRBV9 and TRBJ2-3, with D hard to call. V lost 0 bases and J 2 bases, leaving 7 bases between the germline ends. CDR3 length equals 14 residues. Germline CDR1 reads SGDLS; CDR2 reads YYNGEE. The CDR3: CASSVEVYTDTQYF. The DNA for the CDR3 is TGTGCCAGCAGCGTAGAAGTGTACACAGATACGCAGTATTTT.

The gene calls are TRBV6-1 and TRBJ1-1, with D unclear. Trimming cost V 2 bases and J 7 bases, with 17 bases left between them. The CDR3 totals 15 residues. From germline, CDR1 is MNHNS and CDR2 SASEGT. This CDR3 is CASSEFPSGYGEAFF. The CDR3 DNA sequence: TGTGCCAGCAGTGAATTTCCTTCCGGGTATGGTGAAGCTTTCTTT.

CDR3 region: CASGAYYEQYF. The CDR3 region has the DNA TGTGCCAGCGGTGCTTACTACGAGCAGTACTTC. V and J are TRBV12-3 or TRBV12-4 and TRBJ2-7, with D uncertain. The CDR3 runs 11 residues. Trimming removed 8 bases at V and 3 bases at J, with 8 bases between.

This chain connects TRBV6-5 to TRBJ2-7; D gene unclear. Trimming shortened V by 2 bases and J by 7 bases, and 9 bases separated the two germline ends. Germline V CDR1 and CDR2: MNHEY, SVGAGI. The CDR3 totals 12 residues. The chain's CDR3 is CASSYLPGEQYF. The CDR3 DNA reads TGTGCCAGCAGTTACCTCCCCGGAGAGCAGTACTTC.

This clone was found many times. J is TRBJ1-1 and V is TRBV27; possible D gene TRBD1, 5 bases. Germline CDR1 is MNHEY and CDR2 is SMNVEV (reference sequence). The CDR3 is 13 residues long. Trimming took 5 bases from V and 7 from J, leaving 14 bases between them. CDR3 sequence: CASSAPGLIEAFF. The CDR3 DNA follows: TGTGCCAGCAGTGCACCGGGACTCATTGAAGCTTTCTTT.

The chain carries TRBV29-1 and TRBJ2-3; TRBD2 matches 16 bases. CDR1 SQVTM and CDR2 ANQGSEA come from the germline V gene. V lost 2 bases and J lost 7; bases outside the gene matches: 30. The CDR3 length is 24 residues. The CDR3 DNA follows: TGCAGCGTTGAATTCTTTGTCCGAGGGAATCCGGGACTAGCGGGGGGGCCTGGGACGAATACGCAGTATTTT. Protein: CSVEFFVRGNPGLAGGPGTNTQYF.

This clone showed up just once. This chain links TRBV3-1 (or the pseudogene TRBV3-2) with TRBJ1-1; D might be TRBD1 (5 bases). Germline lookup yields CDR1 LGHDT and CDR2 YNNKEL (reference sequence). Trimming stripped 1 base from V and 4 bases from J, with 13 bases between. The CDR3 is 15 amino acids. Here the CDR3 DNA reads TGTGCCAGCAGCCAAGGATACCCGGGGGGCACTGAAGCTTTCTTT. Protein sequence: CASSQGYPGGTEAFF.

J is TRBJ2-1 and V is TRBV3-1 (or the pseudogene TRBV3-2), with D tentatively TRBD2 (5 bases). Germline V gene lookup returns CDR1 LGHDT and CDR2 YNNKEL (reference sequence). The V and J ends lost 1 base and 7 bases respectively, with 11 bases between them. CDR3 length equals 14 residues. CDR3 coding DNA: TGTGCCAGCAGCCAAGGTGACCCGGGGAATGAGCAGTTCTTC. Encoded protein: CASSQGDPGNEQFF.

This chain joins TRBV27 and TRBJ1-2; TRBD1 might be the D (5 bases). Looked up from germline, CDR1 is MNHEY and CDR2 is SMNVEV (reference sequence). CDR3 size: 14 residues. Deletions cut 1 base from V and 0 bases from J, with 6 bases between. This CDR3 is CASSLWGTNYGYTF. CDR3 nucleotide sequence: TGTGCCAGCAGTTTATGGGGGACTAACTATGGCTACACCTTC.

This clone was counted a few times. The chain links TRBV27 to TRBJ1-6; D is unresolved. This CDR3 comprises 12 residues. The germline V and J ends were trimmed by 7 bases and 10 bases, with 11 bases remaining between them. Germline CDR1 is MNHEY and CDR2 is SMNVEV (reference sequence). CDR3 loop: CASKRVGSPLHF. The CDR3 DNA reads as TGTGCCAGCAAAAGGGTTGGATCACCCCTCCACTTT.

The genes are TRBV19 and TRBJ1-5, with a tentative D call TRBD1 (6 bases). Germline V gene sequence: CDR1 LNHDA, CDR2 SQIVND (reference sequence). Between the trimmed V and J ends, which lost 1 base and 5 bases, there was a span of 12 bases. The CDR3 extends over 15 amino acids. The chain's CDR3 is CASSIGWDNDQPQHF. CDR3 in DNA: TGTGCCAGTAGTATAGGTTGGGACAACGATCAGCCCCAGCATTTT.

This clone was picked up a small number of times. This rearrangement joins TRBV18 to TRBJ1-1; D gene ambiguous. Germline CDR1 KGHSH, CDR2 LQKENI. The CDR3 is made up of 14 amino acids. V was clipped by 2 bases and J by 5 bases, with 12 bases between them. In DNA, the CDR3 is TGTGCCAGCTCACCAGGAGGTGGTAAGACTGAAGCTTTCTTT. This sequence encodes CASSPGGGKTEAFF. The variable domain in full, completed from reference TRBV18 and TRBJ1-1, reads NAGVMQNPRHLVRRRGQEARLRCSPMKGHSHVYWYRQLPEEGLKFMVYLQKENIIDESGMPKERFSAEFPKEGPSILRIQQVVRGDSAAYFCASSPGGGKTEAFFGQGTRLTVV.

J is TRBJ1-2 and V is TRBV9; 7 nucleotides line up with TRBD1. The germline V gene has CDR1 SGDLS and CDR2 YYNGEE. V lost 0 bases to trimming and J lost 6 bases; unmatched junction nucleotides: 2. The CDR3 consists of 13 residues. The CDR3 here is CASSVEGGHGYTF. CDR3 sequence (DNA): TGTGCCAGCAGCGTAGAAGGGGGCCATGGCTACACCTTC.

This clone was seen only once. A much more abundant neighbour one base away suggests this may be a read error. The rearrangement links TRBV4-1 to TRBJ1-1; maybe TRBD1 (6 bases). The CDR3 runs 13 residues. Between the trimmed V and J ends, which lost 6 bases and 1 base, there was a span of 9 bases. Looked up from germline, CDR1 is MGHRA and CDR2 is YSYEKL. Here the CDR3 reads CASSLQGNTEAFF. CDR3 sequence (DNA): TGCGCCAGCAGTTTACAGGGGAACACTGAAGCTTTCTTT.

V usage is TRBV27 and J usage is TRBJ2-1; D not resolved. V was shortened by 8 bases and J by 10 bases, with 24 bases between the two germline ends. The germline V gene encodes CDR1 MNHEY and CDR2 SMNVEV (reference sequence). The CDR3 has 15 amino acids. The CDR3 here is CASDPKGSSANEQFF. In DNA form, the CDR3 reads TGTGCCAGCGACCCCAAAGGGTCGTCAGCGAACGAGCAGTTCTTC.

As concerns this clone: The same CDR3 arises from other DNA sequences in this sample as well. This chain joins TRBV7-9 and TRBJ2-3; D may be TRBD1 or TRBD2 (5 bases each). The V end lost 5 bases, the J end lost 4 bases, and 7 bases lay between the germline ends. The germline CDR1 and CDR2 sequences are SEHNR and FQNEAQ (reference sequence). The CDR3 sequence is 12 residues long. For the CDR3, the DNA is TGTGCCAGCAGCCTGGGGGCAGATACGCAGTATTTT. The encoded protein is CASSLGADTQYF. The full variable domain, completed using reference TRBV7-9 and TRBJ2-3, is DTGVSQNPRHKITKRGQNVTFRCDPISEHNRLYWYRQTLGQGPEFLTYFQNEAQLEKSRLLSDRFSAERPKGSFSTLEIQRTEQGDSAMYLCASSLGADTQYFGPGTRLTVL.

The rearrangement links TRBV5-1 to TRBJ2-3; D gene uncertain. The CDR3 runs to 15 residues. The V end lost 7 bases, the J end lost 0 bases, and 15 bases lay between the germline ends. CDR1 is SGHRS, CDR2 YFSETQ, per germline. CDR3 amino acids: CASQQGWLSTDTQYF. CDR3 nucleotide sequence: TGCGCCAGCCAACAAGGCTGGTTAAGCACAGATACGCAGTATTTT.

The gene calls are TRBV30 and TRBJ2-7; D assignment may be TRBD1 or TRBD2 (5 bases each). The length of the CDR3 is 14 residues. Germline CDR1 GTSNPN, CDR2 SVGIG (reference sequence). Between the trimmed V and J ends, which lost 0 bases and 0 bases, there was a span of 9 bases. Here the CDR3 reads CAWSVWGSSYEQYF. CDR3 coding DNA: TGTGCCTGGAGTGTCTGGGGGAGCTCCTACGAGCAGTACTTC.

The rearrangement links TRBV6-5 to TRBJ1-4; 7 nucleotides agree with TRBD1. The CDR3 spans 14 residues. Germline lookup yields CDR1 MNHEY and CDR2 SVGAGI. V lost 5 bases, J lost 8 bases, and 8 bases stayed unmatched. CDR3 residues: CASSLRGRREKLFF. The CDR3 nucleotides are TGTGCCAGCAGTCTAAGGGGGCGTCGCGAAAAACTGTTTTTT.

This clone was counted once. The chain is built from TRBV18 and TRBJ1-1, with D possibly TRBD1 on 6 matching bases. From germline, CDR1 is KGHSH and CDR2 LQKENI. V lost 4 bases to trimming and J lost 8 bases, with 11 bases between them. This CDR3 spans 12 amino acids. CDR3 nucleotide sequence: TGTGCCAGCTCACTAGGACAGTCCGAAGCTTTCTTT. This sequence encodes CASSLGQSEAFF.

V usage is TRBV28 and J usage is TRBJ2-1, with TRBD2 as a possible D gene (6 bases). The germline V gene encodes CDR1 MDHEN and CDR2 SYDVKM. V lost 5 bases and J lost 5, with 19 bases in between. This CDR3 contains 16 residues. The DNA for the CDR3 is TGTGCCAGCAGTCCCCCACTAGCAACCCTCAACAATGAGCAGTTCTTC. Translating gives CASSPPLATLNNEQFF.

This CDR3 is CASSLLGSGNTIYF. The CDR3 bases are TGTGCCAGCAGCCTACTGGGCTCTGGAAACACCATATATTTT. The V gene is TRBV5-4, the J gene TRBJ1-3; D remains ambiguous. V gave up 4 bases and J gave up 0 bases, with 8 bases separating them. CDR3 length: 14 amino acids. Per the germline V gene, CDR1 is SGHNT and CDR2 is YYREEE (reference sequence).

The CDR3 is CASSQLRTGRSPLHF. In DNA form, the CDR3 reads TGTGCCAGCAGCCAACTCAGGACAGGGCGTTCACCCCTCCACTTT. The rearrangement uses TRBV3-1 (or the pseudogene TRBV3-2) and TRBJ1-6; TRBD1 matches 8 bases. After removal of 2 bases from V and 9 bases from J, the junction contained 6 bases not matched to a gene. Germline CDR1 reads LGHDT; CDR2 reads YNNKEL (reference sequence). The CDR3 sequence is 15 residues long.